This entry is about one TCR beta chain. This clone was recorded a few times. This receptor's antigen is unknown. Base qualities are not provided; no much larger clone lies one nucleotide away. The collaborating institutions used their own protocols to collect whole blood in K2EDTA tubes. For TCRbeta analysis, collaborators shipped samples as frozen whole blood, isolated PBMCs, or DNA extracted from either of those sample types. These data originate in a study of blood T cell repertoires in COVID-19 (dated by TCRdb to about 2020). For the study in its entirety: The collaborator samples originated in the United States, Italy and Spain and spanned the acute and convalescent phases of COVID-19. The prospective study material was composed of cDNA or gDNA derived from T cells, B-cell-depleted T cells, or PBMCs. Deeply sampled blood TCRbeta repertoires from subjects exposed to, actively infected with, or recovered from COVID-19 were included in the dataset. The repertoires were released in a freely available public database intended as a resource for research on the immune response to SARS-CoV-2. The samples were drawn from the first 160 participants of the ongoing ImmuneRACE study and from some 1,300 subjects provided by 6 global collaborators. Nearly every sample came with metadata listing a de-identified subject ID, COVID-19 status, age in years and sex. Where available, HLA class I and class II types were taken from metadata supplied by the sample provider and were not determined by assay-based typing.

Here is what the overall study found, with its caveats: How much clinical and demographic metadata was included differed by source and by participant, and the metadata was provided uncurated.

Including the terminal cysteine and phenylalanine, the CDR3 comprises 12 residues. The CDR3 DNA has 36 bases and is translated from base 1. The V end loses 0 bases and the J end loses 10 bases, and a stretch of 8 bases separates them. Based on the germline V gene, the CDR1 and CDR2 sequences are SGHRS and YFSETQ. TCRbeta CDR3 regions were amplified from genomic DNA by means of the immunoSEQ Assay, a bias-controlled multiplex PCR. Per the authors' processing: The number of nucleated cells in each sample was estimated by amplification of reference gene primers within the assay. To quantify the absolute abundance of each unique TCRbeta CDR3 rearrangement, sequence reads were collapsed and filtered. Productive Simpson clonality was computed per sample as the square root of Simpson's diversity index over productive rearrangements. TCRdb provides this immuneACCESS table in a form limited to in-frame rearrangements. Some clones are lacking; in checked studies, under half of them reflect an unresolved V gene, and why the rest are absent is not known. The V and J calls and the clone size are those of that table, but D and trimming were determined from the DNA. The sample table shows about 63,000 clones, and 70% to 85% are seen once. Roughly a third of the sample goes to the ten largest clones.

Specimen: peripheral blood. The sequence came from a human donor in a cohort sampled during active COVID-19. This receptor chain uses TRBV5-1 and TRBJ2-1, with the identity of the D gene unclear. The CDR3 protein is CASSLVGDEQFF. The sequenced DNA is TGCGCCAGCAGCTTGGTCGGAGACGAGCAGTTCTTC.